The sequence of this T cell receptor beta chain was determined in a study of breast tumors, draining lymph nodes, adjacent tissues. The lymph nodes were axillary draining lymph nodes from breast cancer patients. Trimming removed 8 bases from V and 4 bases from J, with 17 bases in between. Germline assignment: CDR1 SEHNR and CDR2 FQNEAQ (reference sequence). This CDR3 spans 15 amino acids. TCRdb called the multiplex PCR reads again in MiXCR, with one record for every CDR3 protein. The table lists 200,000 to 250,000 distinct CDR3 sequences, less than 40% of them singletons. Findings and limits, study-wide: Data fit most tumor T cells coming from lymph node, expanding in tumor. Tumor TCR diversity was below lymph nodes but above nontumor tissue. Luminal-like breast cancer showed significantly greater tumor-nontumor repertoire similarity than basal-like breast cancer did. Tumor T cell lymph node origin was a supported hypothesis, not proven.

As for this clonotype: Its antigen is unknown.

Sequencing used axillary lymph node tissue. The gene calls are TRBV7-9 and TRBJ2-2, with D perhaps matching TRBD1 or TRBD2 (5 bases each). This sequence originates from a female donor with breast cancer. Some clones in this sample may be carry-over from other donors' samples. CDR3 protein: CASQPRGRSTGELFF. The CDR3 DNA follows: TGTGCCAGCCAGCCGAGGGGTCGGAGCACCGGGGAGCTGTTTTTT.